These T cell receptor beta chains were read from a single sample in a study of T cells in Graves' hyperthyroidism and ophthalmopathy. TCRdb reprocessed the multiplex PCR reads via MiXCR and lists one record per CDR3 protein. Among roughly 380,000 distinct CDR3 sequences listed, around 15% were seen once. Sequenced material: blood. Receptor source: a woman aged 18-29 years with Graves' hyperthyroidism. The CDR3 runs from the conserved cysteine through the conserved F or W. The D gene is left open where the match is weak. A row's size may be missing; if present it is once, few, many or a size class.

TGCGCCAGCAGCAACAGACCAGGGAAGAACACCGGGGAGCTGTTTTTT	CASSNRPGKNTGELFF	TRBJ2-2	few	-	TRBV5-1
TGCAGTGCCAACCAACAGGGCCCTCAAGAGACCCAGTACTTC	CSANQQGPQETQYF	TRBJ2-5	many	-	TRBV20-1
TGTGCCTGGAGTGTAATGACGGGAGGGCCAGATGAGCAGTTCTTC	CAWSVMTGGPDEQFF	TRBJ2-1	-	TRBD2	TRBV30
TGCAGTGCTAGAGATGCGGGCTTCATTGAGCAGTTCTTC	CSARDAGFIEQFF	TRBJ2-1	many	-	TRBV20-1
TGCGCCAGCAGCTTGGGGGTCGAAGAGACCCAGTACTTC	CASSLGVEETQYF	TRBJ2-5	few	-	TRBV5-1
TGTGCCAGCAGTTTTAGGATACGGGATCTGATCTTT	CASSFRIRDLIF	TRBJ1-1	-	-	TRBV12-3/TRBV12-4
TGTGCCAGCAGCTTGAAAGGGGACCGGACAGGGGACTTCGGCCTCCACTTT	CASSLKGDRTGDFGLHF	TRBJ1-6	-	TRBD1	TRBV5-6
TGTGCCAGCAGCGTACAAGCGGGAGGGCAAGAGACCCAGTACTTC	CASSVQAGGQETQYF	TRBJ2-5	few	TRBD2	TRBV9
TGTGCCAGCAGAAGGACAGGGGGCGCTTCAGATACGCAGTATTTT	CASRRTGGASDTQYF	TRBJ2-3	many	TRBD1	TRBV6-4
TGTGCCAGCAGCTTCCCTTCCCACAATGAGCAGTTCTTC	CASSFPSHNEQFF	TRBJ2-1	many	-	TRBV5-5
TGTGCCAGCAGCCAAGGGCGTTATGAAGCTTTCTTT	CASSQGRYEAFF	TRBJ1-1	many	-	TRBV3-1
TGTGCCAGCTCCCTCGACAGTTCCTTTTACAATGAGCAGTTCTTC	CASSLDSSFYNEQFF	TRBJ2-1	many	-	TRBV18
TGTGCCAGCAGTTTATGGAAAGCCGGCTACACCTTC	CASSLWKAGYTF	TRBJ1-2	many	-	TRBV28
TGTGCCAGCAGCTTAGGTACAGGTGAAGGCCACACTGAAGCTTTCTTT	CASSLGTGEGHTEAFF	TRBJ1-1	few	-	TRBV7-9
TGTGCCAGTAGTACCAACACAGGTGCCGGGGAGACCCAGTACTTC	CASSTNTGAGETQYF	TRBJ2-5	many	-	TRBV19
TGTGCCAGCAGCTACGGACTACACTACGAGCAGTACTTC	CASSYGLHYEQYF	TRBJ2-7	many	-	TRBV7-2
TGTGCTAGCAGCTTAGGACTGGGACAGAAGGGGGAGACCCAGTACTTC	CASSLGLGQKGETQYF	TRBJ2-5	many	TRBD1	TRBV7-7
TGTGCCAGCAGGACAGGGGATAATTCACCCCTCCACTTT	CASRTGDNSPLHF	TRBJ1-6	-	TRBD1	TRBV3-1
TGTGCCAGCAGTTTATCGTCAGACGCCCCAGAGACCCAGTACTTC	CASSLSSDAPETQYF	TRBJ2-5	many	-	TRBV28
TGTGCCAGCAGAGAGGGACAGGGGGCGACCGGGGAGCTGTTTTTT	CASREGQGATGELFF	TRBJ2-2	many	TRBD1	TRBV7-6
TGTGCCAGCAGGAGACAGAGCGGCATGAACACTGAAGCTTTCTTT	CASRRQSGMNTEAFF	TRBJ1-1	many	-	TRBV28
TGTGCCAGCAGTTTATCGGGGAGGGACAGGCTGCGGGGTCAGCCCCAGCATTTT	CASSLSGRDRLRGQPQHF	TRBJ1-5	few	TRBD1	TRBV27
TGTGCCAGCAGCCCTGGGGGGGGACAGCCCCAGCATTTT	CASSPGGGQPQHF	TRBJ1-5	many	-	TRBV3-1
TGTGCCAGCAGTTTAACAACTGGGGTAGGAAACACCATATATTTT	CASSLTTGVGNTIYF	TRBJ1-3	many	-	TRBV27
TGTGCCAGCAGTTTAACTCTCCGGGGGCAGGCGTCCACAGATACGCAGTATTTT	CASSLTLRGQASTDTQYF	TRBJ2-3	many	-	TRBV12-3/TRBV12-4
TGTGCCAGCAGAATCACTAGCAAGGGCTCCCACGAGCAGTACTTC	CASRITSKGSHEQYF	TRBJ2-7	many	-	TRBV12-3/TRBV12-4
TGTGCCAGCTCACCCTTTCCGGGACATTCGACCGGGGAGCTGTTTTTT	CASSPFPGHSTGELFF	TRBJ2-2	-	-	TRBV18
TGTGCCAGCAGTCGGACTAGCGGCATGAACACCGGGGAGCTGTTTTTT	CASSRTSGMNTGELFF	TRBJ2-2	many	TRBD2	TRBV28
TGCGCCAGCAGCCAAGAAGGGCTAGCGGGAGCCGAGCAGTACTTC	CASSQEGLAGAEQYF	TRBJ2-7	-	TRBD2	TRBV4-1
TGTGCCAACTTCGAGGGGAGCGGGAGGGCGCGATACAATGAGCAGTTCTTC	CANFEGSGRARYNEQFF	TRBJ2-1	few	TRBD2	TRBV11-3
TGTGCCAGCAAGGCGCGCTACTACGAGCAGTACTTC	CASKARYYEQYF	TRBJ2-7	many	-	TRBV6-1
TGTGCCAGTAGTCACCAGGGGGGTTGGGGGTACAATGAGCAGTTCTTC	CASSHQGGWGYNEQFF	TRBJ2-1	few	-	TRBV19
TGTGCCAGTAGTATAAAAAGGAACACTGAAGCTTTCTTT	CASSIKRNTEAFF	TRBJ1-1	few	-	TRBV19
TGTGCCAGCAGCTTACCGGGACTAGCGGGAGTACAGACCCAGTACTTC	CASSLPGLAGVQTQYF	TRBJ2-5	few	TRBD2	TRBV7-8
TGTGCCACCAGTGATTCTAGGTTTAACGCCGGGGAGCTGTTTTTT	CATSDSRFNAGELFF	TRBJ2-2	many	-	TRBV24-1
TGCAGTGCTAGGCAGGGCTACTATGGCTACACCTTC	CSARQGYYGYTF	TRBJ1-2	-	-	TRBV20-1
TGTGCCACCGAGGGACTAGACTCCTACAATGAGCAGTTCTTC	CATEGLDSYNEQFF	TRBJ2-1	many	TRBD2	TRBV6-1
TGTGCCAGCAGGCCTGTGGGTAGTGGCAATCAGCCCCAGCATTTT	CASRPVGSGNQPQHF	TRBJ1-5	many	-	TRBV28
TGCAGTGCGGCACAGGTCCGGAGGGACACTGAAGCTTTCTTT	CSAAQVRRDTEAFF	TRBJ1-1	many	-	TRBV20-1
TGTGCCAGCAGCTTTTGGAATGAAATCGGGACTAGCGTTTCTAGCTCCTACGAGCAGTACTTC	CASSFWNEIGTSVSSSYEQYF	TRBJ2-7	many	TRBD2	TRBV5-6
TGCGCCAGCCGTTCGGGGGAGGGGAGCTACGAGCAGTACTTC	CASRSGEGSYEQYF	TRBJ2-7	-	TRBD2	TRBV5-1
TGTGCCAGCAGTTTTTGGTCTGCCAATGAGCAGTTCTTC	CASSFWSANEQFF	TRBJ2-1	once	-	TRBV27
TGTGCCAGTAGGATTGGACAGGGATCCTACGAGCAGTACTTC	CASRIGQGSYEQYF	TRBJ2-7	-	TRBD1	TRBV19
TGTGCCAGCAGCGCAACAGGGATCGGCAATGAAAAACTGTTTTTT	CASSATGIGNEKLFF	TRBJ1-4	many	-	TRBV9
TGTGCCAGCAGTCCACACGGGACTAGCGGTAACAATGAGCAGTTCTTC	CASSPHGTSGNNEQFF	TRBJ2-1	-	TRBD2	TRBV6-4
TGTGCCAGCAGCTTAGTCGAAACGGAATTCAATGAGCAGTTCTTC	CASSLVETEFNEQFF	TRBJ2-1	many	-	TRBV7-6
TGTGCCAGCAGTGGGACTAGCGGGACAGATACGCAGTATTTT	CASSGTSGTDTQYF	TRBJ2-3	many	TRBD2	TRBV6-4
TGTGCCAGCAGCTTGGAGCCTTCCTACAATGAGCAGTTCTTC	CASSLEPSYNEQFF	TRBJ2-1	many	-	TRBV11-2
TGTGCCTGGGAAGAAACTAGGACCGGGGAGCTGTTTTTT	CAWEETRTGELFF	TRBJ2-2	-	-	TRBV30
TGCAGCGTTGGGCAATCTGGAAACACCATATATTTT	CSVGQSGNTIYF	TRBJ1-3	-	-	TRBV29-1
TGTGCCAGCAGCATACAGACAGGGGAGATAGGCTACACCTTC	CASSIQTGEIGYTF	TRBJ1-2	many	TRBD1	TRBV5-5
TGCGCCAGCACCGCTAGGGGATACAATGAGCAGTTCTTC	CASTARGYNEQFF	TRBJ2-1	-	-	TRBV5-1
TGTGCCAGCAGAACGCCAGGGACCTCTGGAAACACCATATATTTT	CASRTPGTSGNTIYF	TRBJ1-3	many	-	TRBV28
TGTGCCAGCAGTTCGTTACTAGCGGGAGTAGCCACCGGGGAGCTGTTTTTT	CASSSLLAGVATGELFF	TRBJ2-2	-	TRBD2	TRBV6-2/TRBV6-3
TGTGCCAGCAGCTTGGATTCCCAGGGGGCAGCCAAAAACATTCAGTACTTC	CASSLDSQGAAKNIQYF	TRBJ2-4	few	TRBD1	TRBV5-4